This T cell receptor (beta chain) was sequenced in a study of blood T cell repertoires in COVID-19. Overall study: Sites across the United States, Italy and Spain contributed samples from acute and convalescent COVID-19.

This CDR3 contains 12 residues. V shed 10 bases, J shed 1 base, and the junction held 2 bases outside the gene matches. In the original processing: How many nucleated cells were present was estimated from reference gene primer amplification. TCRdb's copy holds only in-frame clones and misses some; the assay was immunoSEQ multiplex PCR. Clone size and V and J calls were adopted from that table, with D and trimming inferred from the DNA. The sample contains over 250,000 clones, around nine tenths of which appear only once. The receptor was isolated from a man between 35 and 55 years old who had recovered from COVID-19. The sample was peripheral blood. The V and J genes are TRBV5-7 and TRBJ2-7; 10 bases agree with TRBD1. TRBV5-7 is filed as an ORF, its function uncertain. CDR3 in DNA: TGTGCCTGGGACAGGGGTTCCTACGAGCAGTACTTC. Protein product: CAWDRGSYEQYF.